The clone carrying this T cell receptor beta chain was observed a single time. Its antigen is unknown. This specimen comes from a study of STAT5B mutations in CD4+ large granular lymphocyte leukemia. Measured with immunoSEQ multiplex PCR; TCRdb has only the in-frame clones, and not every one. The data hold over 25,000 clones, with approximately 74% observed a single time. Findings and caveats of the study: No patients shared main leukemic clonotypes, though about 24% appeared at low frequency elsewhere.

The V end lost 0 bases, the J end lost 0 bases, and 8 bases lay between the germline ends. The CDR3 length is 15 residues. Germline V gene sequence: CDR1 LNHNV, CDR2 YYDKDF (reference sequence). The clonotype was recovered from a human donor in good health. Sample: CD4+ T cells from blood buffy coats. The V call is TRBV15, the J call TRBJ1-1; no firm D call. The CDR3 is CATSRDVTLNTEAFF. The CDR3 DNA follows: TGTGCCACCAGCAGAGACGTCACATTGAACACTGAAGCTTTCTTT. Full variable domain (missing parts from reference TRBV15 and TRBJ1-1): DAMVIQNPRYQVTQFGKPVTLSCSQTLNHNVMYWYQQKSSQAPKLLFHYYDKDFNNEADTPDNFQSRRPNTSFCFLDIRSPGLGDTAMYLCATSRDVTLNTEAFFGQGTRLTVV.